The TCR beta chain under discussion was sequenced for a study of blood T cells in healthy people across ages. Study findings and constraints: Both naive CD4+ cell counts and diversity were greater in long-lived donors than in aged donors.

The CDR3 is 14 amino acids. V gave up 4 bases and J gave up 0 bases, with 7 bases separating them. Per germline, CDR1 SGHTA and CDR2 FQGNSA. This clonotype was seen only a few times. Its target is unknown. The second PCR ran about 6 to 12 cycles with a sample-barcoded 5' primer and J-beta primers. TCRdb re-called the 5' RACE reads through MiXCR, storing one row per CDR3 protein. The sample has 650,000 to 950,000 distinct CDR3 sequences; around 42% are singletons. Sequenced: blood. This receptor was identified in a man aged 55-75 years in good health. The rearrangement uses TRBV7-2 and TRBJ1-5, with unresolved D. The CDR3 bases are TGTGCCAGCAGCTCTTATTATAGCAATCAGCCCCAGCATTTT. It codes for CASSSYYSNQPQHF. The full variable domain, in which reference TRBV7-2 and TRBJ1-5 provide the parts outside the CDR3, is GAGVSQSPSNKVTEKGKDVELRCDPISGHTALYWYRQSLGQGLEFLIYFQGNSAPDKSGLPSDRFSAERTGGSVSTLTIQRTQQEDSAVYLCASSSYYSNQPQHFGDGTRLSIL.